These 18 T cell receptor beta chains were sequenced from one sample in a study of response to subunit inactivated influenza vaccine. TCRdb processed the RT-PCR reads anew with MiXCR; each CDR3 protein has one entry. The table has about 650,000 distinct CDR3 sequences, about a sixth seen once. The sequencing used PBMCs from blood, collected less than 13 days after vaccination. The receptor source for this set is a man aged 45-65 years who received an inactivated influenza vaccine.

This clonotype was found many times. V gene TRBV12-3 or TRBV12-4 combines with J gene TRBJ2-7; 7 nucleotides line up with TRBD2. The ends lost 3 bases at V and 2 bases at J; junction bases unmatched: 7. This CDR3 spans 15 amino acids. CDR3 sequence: CASSFLAAGTYEQYF. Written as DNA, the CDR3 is TGTGCCAGCAGTTTTCTAGCGGCCGGTACCTACGAGCAGTACTTC.

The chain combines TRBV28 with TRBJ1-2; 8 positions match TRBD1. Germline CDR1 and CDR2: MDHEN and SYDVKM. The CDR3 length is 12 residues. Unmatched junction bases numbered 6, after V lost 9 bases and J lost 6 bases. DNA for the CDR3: TGTGCCAGTGGGCAGGGGGCTAATGGCTACACCTTC. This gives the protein CASGQGANGYTF.

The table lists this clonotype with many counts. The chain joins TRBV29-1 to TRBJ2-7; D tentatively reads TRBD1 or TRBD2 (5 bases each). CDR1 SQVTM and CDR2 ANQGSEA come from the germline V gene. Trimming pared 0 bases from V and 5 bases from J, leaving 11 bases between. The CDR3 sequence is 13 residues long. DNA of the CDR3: TGCAGCGTTGAAGAGGGTCGGGGCAACGAGCAGTACTTC. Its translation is CSVEEGRGNEQYF.

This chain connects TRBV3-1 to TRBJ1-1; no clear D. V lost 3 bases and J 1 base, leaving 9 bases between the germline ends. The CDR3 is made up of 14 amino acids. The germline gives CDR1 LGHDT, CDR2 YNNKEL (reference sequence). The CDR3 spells CASSHGVKNTEAFF. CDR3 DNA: TGTGCCAGCAGCCACGGGGTGAAGAACACTGAAGCTTTCTTT.

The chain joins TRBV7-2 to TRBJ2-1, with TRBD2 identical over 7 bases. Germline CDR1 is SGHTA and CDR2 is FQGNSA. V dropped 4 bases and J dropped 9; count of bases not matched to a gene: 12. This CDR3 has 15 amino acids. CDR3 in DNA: TGTGCCAGCAGCTGGACTAGTCTGATCCAGGGTGAGCAGTTCTTC. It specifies CASSWTSLIQGEQFF. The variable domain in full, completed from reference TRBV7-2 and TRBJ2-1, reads GAGVSQSPSNKVTEKGKDVELRCDPISGHTALYWYRQSLGQGLEFLIYFQGNSAPDKSGLPSDRFSAERTGGSVSTLTIQRTQQEDSAVYLCASSWTSLIQGEQFFGPGTRLTVL.

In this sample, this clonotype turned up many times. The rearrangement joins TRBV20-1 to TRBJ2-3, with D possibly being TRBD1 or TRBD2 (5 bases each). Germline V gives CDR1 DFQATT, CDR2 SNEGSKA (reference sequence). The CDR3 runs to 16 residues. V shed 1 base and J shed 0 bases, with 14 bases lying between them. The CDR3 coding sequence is TGCAGTGCTAGAGGACGCCGGTGGGGGAGCACAGATACGCAGTATTTT. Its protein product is CSARGRRWGSTDTQYF.

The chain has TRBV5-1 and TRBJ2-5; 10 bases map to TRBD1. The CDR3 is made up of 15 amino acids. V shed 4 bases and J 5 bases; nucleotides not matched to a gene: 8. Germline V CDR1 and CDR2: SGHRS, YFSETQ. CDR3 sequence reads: CASSPPGQGLETQYF. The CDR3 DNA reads TGCGCCAGCAGCCCACCGGGACAGGGGTTGGAGACCCAGTACTTC.

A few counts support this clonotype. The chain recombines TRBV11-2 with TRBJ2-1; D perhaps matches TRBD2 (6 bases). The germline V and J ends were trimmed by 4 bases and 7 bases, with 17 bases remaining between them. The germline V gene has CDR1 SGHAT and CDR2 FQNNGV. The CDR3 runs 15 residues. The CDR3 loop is CASSSYTGGGNEQFF. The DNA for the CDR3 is TGTGCCAGCAGCTCCTATACCGGGGGTGGGAATGAGCAGTTCTTC.

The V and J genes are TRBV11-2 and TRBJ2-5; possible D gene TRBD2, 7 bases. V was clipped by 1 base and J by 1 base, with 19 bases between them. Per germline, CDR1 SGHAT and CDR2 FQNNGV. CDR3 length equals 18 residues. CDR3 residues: CASSLGRWGGWSQETQYF. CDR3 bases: TGTGCCAGCAGCTTAGGTCGATGGGGGGGCTGGTCCCAAGAGACCCAGTACTTC.

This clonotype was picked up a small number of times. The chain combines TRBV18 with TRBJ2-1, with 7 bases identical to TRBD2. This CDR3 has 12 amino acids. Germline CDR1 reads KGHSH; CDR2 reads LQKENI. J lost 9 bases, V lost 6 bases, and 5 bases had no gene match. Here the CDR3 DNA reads TGTGCCAGCTCTACCGGGGGGATTGAGCAGTTCTTC. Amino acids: CASSTGGIEQFF.

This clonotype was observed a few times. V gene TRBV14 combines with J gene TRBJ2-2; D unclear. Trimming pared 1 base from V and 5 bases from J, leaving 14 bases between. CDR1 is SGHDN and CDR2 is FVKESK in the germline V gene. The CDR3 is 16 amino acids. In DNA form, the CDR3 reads TGTGCCAGCAGCCAAGGGATGGGTGTAAAAACCGGGGAGCTGTTTTTT. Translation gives CASSQGMGVKTGELFF.

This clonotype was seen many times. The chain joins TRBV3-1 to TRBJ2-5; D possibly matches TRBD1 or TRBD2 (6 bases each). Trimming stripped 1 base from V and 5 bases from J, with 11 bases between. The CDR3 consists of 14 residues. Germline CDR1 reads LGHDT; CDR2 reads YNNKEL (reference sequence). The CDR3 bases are TGTGCCAGCAGCCAAGCGGGGGCAGGCGAGACCCAGTACTTC. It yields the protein CASSQAGAGETQYF.

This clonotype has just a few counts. The CDR3 nucleotides read TGTGCCAGCAGCTTCGGGGACCACACTGAAGCTTTCTTT. Its translation is CASSFGDHTEAFF. This chain connects TRBV7-9 to TRBJ1-1; maybe TRBD1 (5 bases). The CDR3 sequence is 13 residues long. Germline V gene lookup returns CDR1 SEHNR and CDR2 FQNEAQ (reference sequence). V was cut by 3 bases and J by 3 bases, with 8 bases left in between.

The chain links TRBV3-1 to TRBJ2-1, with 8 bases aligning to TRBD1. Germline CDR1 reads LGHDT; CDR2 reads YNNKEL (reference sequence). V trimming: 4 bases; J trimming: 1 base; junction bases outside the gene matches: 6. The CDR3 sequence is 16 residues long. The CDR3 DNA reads TGTGCCAGCAGCCCCCGGACAGGGAAGTCCTACAATGAGCAGTTCTTC. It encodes CASSPRTGKSYNEQFF.

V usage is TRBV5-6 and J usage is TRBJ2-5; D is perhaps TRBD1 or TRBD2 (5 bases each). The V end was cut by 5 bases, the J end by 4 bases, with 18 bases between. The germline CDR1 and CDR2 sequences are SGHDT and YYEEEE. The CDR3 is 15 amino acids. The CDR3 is CASSPRLTGTETQYF. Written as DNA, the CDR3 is TGTGCCAGCAGTCCGCGATTAACGGGGACAGAGACCCAGTACTTC.

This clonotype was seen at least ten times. In DNA, the CDR3 is TGTGCCAGCAGCCAAGGCGGACAGGCTACGCAGTATTTT. Its protein product is CASSQGGQATQYF. V usage is TRBV3-1 and J usage is TRBJ2-3; the match to TRBD1 covers 7 bases. The germline CDR1 and CDR2 sequences are LGHDT and YNNKEL (reference sequence). The length of the CDR3 is 13 residues. The junction had 3 bases not matched to a gene; V was cut back by 1 base and J by 8 bases.

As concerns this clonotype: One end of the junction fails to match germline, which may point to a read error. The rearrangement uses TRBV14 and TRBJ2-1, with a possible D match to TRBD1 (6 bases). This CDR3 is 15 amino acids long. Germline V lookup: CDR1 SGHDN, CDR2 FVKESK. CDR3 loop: CASSWYRDTYNEQLF. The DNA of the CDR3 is TGTGCCAGCAGCTGGTACCGGGACACCTACAATGAGCAGCTCTTC.

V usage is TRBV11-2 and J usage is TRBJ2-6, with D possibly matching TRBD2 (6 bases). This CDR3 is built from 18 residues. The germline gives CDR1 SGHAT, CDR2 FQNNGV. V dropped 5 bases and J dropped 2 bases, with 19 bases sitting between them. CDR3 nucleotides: TGTGCCAGCAGCCCCCTAAGTAGAGGGGAGGCTGGGGCCAACGTCCTGACTTTC. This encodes CASSPLSRGEAGANVLTF. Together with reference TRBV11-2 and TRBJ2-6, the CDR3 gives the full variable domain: EAGVAQSPRYKIIEKRQSVAFWCNPISGHATLYWYQQILGQGPKLLIQFQNNGVVDDSQLPKDRFSAERLKGVDSTLKIQPAKLEDSAVYLCASSPLSRGEAGANVLTFGAGSRLTVL.